This is a list of T cell receptor beta chains from one sample in a study of blood T cell repertoires in COVID-19. Produced via immunoSEQ multiplex PCR; TCRdb's table is partial and in-frame only. The sample lists under 250,000 clones; about four fifths were seen once. Sequences were obtained from peripheral blood. These receptors were taken from a woman in her forties with acute or convalescent COVID-19. The CDR3 runs from the conserved cysteine through the conserved F or W. Fields, in order: CDR3 length, V gene, J gene, CDR3 protein.

15	TRBV27	TRBJ2-7	CASSILTGDSYEQYF
13	TRBV5-1	TRBJ1-2	CASSYDGNYGYTF
15	TRBV6-5	TRBJ2-2	CASKMLQPNTGELFF
15	TRBV6-4	TRBJ1-6	CASSLMDRTNSPLHF
14	TRBV2	TRBJ2-7	CASSIAGATTEQYF
17	TRBV4-1	TRBJ1-1	CASSQVLLLKMNTEAFF
13	TRBV5-1	TRBJ1-2	CASSLLQDYGYTF
16	TRBV5-4	TRBJ2-5	CASSPGGSGRGETQYF
15	TRBV2	TRBJ1-3	CASRKAGTGANTIYF
15	TRBV24-1	TRBJ2-1	CATSDMRGAYNEQFF
17	TRBV20-1	TRBJ2-1	CSASPSGARKSYNEQFF
15	TRBV11-2	TRBJ2-1	CASSQRTGGWNEQFF
15	TRBV6-5	TRBJ1-1	CASSYGRGWGTEAFF
13	TRBV5-1	TRBJ1-4	CASTGNLNEKLFF
13	TRBV19	TRBJ2-7	CASSMRLAVEQYF
13	TRBV27	TRBJ2-5	CASSLNRGKTQYF